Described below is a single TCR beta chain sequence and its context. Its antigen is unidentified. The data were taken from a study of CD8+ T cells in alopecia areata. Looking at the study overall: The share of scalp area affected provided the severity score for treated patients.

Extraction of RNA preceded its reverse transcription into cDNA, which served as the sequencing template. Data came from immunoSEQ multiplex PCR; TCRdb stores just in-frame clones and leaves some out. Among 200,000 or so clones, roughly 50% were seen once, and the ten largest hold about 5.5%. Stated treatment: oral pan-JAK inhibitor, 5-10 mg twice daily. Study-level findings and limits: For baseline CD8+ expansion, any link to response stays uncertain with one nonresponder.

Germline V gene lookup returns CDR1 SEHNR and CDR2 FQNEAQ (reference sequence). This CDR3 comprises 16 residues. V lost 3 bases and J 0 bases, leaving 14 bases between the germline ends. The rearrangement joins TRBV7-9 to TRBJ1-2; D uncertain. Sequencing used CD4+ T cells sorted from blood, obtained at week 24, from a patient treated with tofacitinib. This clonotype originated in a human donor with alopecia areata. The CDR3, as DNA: TGTGCCAGCAGCTTCTCCCGGGAACCTGCTAACTATGGCTACACCTTC. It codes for CASSFSREPANYGYTF. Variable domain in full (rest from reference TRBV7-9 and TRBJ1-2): DTGVSQNPRHKITKRGQNVTFRCDPISEHNRLYWYRQTLGQGPEFLTYFQNEAQLEKSRLLSDRFSAERPKGSFSTLEIQRTEQGDSAMYLCASSFSREPANYGYTFGSGTRLTVV.